This TCR beta chain was documented in a study of identical twins. The authors used template switching to add a universal primer site and gave cDNA unique molecular identifiers. One entry per CDR3 protein, called by TCRdb with MiXCR from the 5' RACE reads. The sample holds approximately 500,000 distinct CDR3 sequences, nearly 15% seen once. CDR3 size: 17 residues. CDR1 is LNHNV and CDR2 is YYDKDF in the germline V gene (reference sequence). Study-wide results and limits: High-abundance cord blood beta clonotypes had fewer insertions; memory repertoires showed none.

Concerning this clonotype: The antigen is unknown. The junction shows a germline mismatch at one end, possibly a read error.

These data were likewise used in another study, on yellow fever vaccine responses in identical twins. Per that study: Twins reportedly had a vaccine T cell response that seemed partly convergent, partly personalized.

The source of this sequence is a woman aged 18-35 years in good health. The rearrangement links TRBV15 to TRBJ2-3, with TRBD2 matching 7 bases. The sample taken for sequencing was CD4+ T cells sorted from blood. The CDR3 region is CVTSRMSGTASTDTQYF. The DNA for the CDR3 is TGTGTCACCAGCAGGATGAGCGGGACCGCTAGCACAGATACGCAGTATTTT.